Below are 14 T cell receptor beta chains sequenced from a single sample in a study of cytomegalovirus exposure and HLA in healthy donors (TCRdb year 2017). Preparation of the library involved the immunoSEQ multiplex PCR assay. For the multiplex PCR, a mixture combining 60 forward primers for TCR Vbeta segments and 13 reverse primers for TCR Jbeta segments was used. TCRdb took over this immuneACCESS table, retaining in-frame rearrangements with V and J assigned. Such tables are incomplete; in checked studies, under half of the missing clones stem from an unresolved V gene, and the remainder is unexplained. Per the sample table, the count is roughly 75,000 clones. The ten largest account for about 0.83% of the sample. The source material was PBMCs. Receptors were obtained from a boy aged 10-17 years in good health and CMV-seronegative.

The chain joins TRBV9 to TRBJ2-6, with D maybe TRBD1 (5 bases). CDR3 length: 18 residues. Germline V lookup: CDR1 SGDLS, CDR2 YYNGEE. The V gene lost 4 bases and the J gene lost 6 bases, with 23 bases spanning the gap. The CDR3 is CASSPQPPAYGAANVLTF. DNA for the CDR3: TGTGCCAGCAGCCCCCAGCCCCCCGCGTATGGGGCGGCCAACGTCCTGACTTTC.

V is TRBV11-2 and J is TRBJ2-7; D gene ambiguous. Germline lookup yields CDR1 SGHAT and CDR2 FQNNGV. Trimming stripped 2 bases from V and 3 bases from J, with 8 bases between. The CDR3 covers 13 residues. The CDR3 DNA is TGTGCCAGCAGCTTAAGGCAGGTCTACGAGCAGTACTTC. Amino acid sequence: CASSLRQVYEQYF.

The genes are TRBV19 and TRBJ1-5; 7 bases map to TRBD1. This CDR3 region has 16 residues. Germline-derived CDR1 and CDR2 are LNHDA and SQIVND (reference sequence). Trimming removed 4 bases from V and 0 bases from J; junction bases left unmatched: 6. CDR3 loop: CASSTWTGYSNQPQHF. Here the CDR3 DNA reads TGTGCCAGTAGTACTTGGACAGGTTATAGCAATCAGCCCCAGCATTTT.

The V gene is TRBV6-5, the J gene TRBJ2-2; maybe TRBD1 (5 bases). The CDR3 sequence is 15 residues long. Deletions cut 2 bases from V and 0 bases from J, with 7 bases between. Germline CDR1 reads MNHEY; CDR2 reads SVGAGI. CDR3 sequence: CASSYRQSNTGELFF. CDR3 in DNA: TGTGCCAGCAGTTACAGACAGTCGAACACCGGGGAGCTGTTTTTT.

CDR3 sequence: CAWSFGRYEQYF. The CDR3 DNA follows: TGTGCCTGGAGTTTCGGCAGGTACGAGCAGTACTTC. The V and J genes are TRBV30 and TRBJ2-7; D not resolved. The CDR3 covers 12 residues. V shed 2 bases and J shed 4 bases, with 9 bases lying between them. In germline, CDR1 is GTSNPN, CDR2 SVGIG (reference sequence).

The V call is TRBV6-4, the J call TRBJ1-2, with a possible D match to TRBD1 (5 bases). The CDR3 runs to 16 residues. V dropped 3 bases and J dropped 4 bases, with 18 bases sitting between them. Germline CDR1 MRHNA, CDR2 SNTAGT. Here the CDR3 DNA reads TGTGCCAGCAGTGAATTTGTTTTGGGGGGATCCTATGGCTACACCTTC. It is translated as CASSEFVLGGSYGYTF.

The chain recombines TRBV10-3 with TRBJ2-7; 11 positions match TRBD1. J lost 2 bases, V lost 6 bases, and 6 bases had no gene match. Germline loops: CDR1 ENHRY, CDR2 SYGVKD. This CDR3 is built from 15 residues. CDR3 DNA sequence: TGTGCCATCAGAGGGACAGGGGGGTCGGCCTACGAGCAGTACTTC. Amino acid sequence: CAIRGTGGSAYEQYF.

This sequence joins TRBV18 and TRBJ2-1; 7 nucleotides align to TRBD1. There are 16 residues in the CDR3. Germline V gene lookup returns CDR1 KGHSH and CDR2 LQKENI. Trimming cost V 2 bases and J 5 bases; bases outside gene matches: 9. Here the CDR3 reads CASSPSGTDLDNEQFF. The CDR3 bases are TGTGCCAGCTCACCATCAGGGACAGACCTCGACAATGAGCAGTTCTTC.

The chain has TRBV25-1 and TRBJ1-2; D perhaps matches TRBD1 (6 bases). V gave up 3 bases and J gave up 10 bases, with 12 bases separating them. CDR1 is MGHDK, CDR2 SYGVNS, per germline. The CDR3 is 12 amino acids. The chain's CDR3 is CASSDTGSAYTF. CDR3 coding DNA: TGTGCCAGCAGTGACACAGGGAGTGCCTACACCTTC.

This chain connects TRBV30 to TRBJ1-1, with D unresolved. The CDR3 is 14 residues long. The ends were cut back, 4 bases at V and 2 bases at J, with 14 bases in the middle. Germline V gives CDR1 GTSNPN, CDR2 SVGIG (reference sequence). CDR3 sequence (DNA): TGTGCCTGGACTAGACTCGCTGCCAACACTGAAGCTTTCTTT. It is translated as CAWTRLAANTEAFF.

This chain connects TRBV29-1 to TRBJ1-1; D remains unclear. CDR3 length: 12 amino acids. In germline, CDR1 is SQVTM, CDR2 ANQGSEA. As DNA, the CDR3 is TGCACCGCTGACACAGCTAACACTGAAGCTTTCTTT. Its protein product is CTADTANTEAFF.

This chain's CDR3 is CASSIEPGGNSPLHF. The CDR3 nucleotides are TGTGCCAGTAGTATAGAACCAGGGGGGAATTCACCCCTCCACTTT. V is TRBV19 and J is TRBJ1-6, with 7 bases lining up with TRBD1. The V segment lost 0 bases and the J segment 7 bases; nucleotides outside the gene matches: 3. Germline CDR1 and CDR2: LNHDA and SQIVND (reference sequence). This CDR3 is built from 15 residues.

The chain is built from TRBV4-1 and TRBJ2-5; 11 bases line up with TRBD2. This CDR3 is built from 19 residues. Per germline, CDR1 MGHRA and CDR2 YSYEKL. The V segment lost 0 bases and the J segment 5 bases; nucleotides outside the gene matches: 14. CDR3 sequence reads: CASSQDRIWSPSGGETQYF. The CDR3 coding sequence is TGCGCCAGCAGCCAAGATCGAATCTGGAGCCCTAGCGGGGGGGAGACCCAGTACTTC.

V usage is TRBV9 and J usage is TRBJ1-4; D might be TRBD1 (6 bases). The CDR3 length is 15 residues. V was clipped by 4 bases and J by 4 bases, with 14 bases between them. From germline, CDR1 is SGDLS and CDR2 YYNGEE. CDR3 region: CASSPQGLDNEKLFF. As DNA, the CDR3 is TGTGCCAGCAGCCCTCAGGGGCTTGATAATGAAAAACTGTTTTTT.